The rows below give T cell receptor beta chains drawn from one sample of a study of shared clonotypes between healthy human individuals. The table came from immunoSEQ multiplex PCR; TCRdb's copy has only in-frame clones and leaves some out. The sample includes approximately 1,500,000 clones, around 98% seen only once; the top ten take 0.45%. Sequenced: naive CD4+ T cells sorted from blood. Receptor source: a man between 25 and 39 years old in good health. Each CDR3 is given with its conserved first and last residue. D genes are given only for firm matches.

d_call,v_call,j_call,cdr3_aa,cdr3_nt
NA,TRBV5-1,TRBJ2-5,CASSTLDSPGKTQYF,TGCGCCAGCAGCACATTGGATTCCCCGGGAAAGACCCAGTACTTC
TRBD2,TRBV27,TRBJ2-3,CASSFGTSGRAGDTQYF,TGTGCCAGCAGTTTTGGGACTAGCGGGAGGGCCGGAGATACGCAGTATTTT
TRBD2,TRBV5-4,TRBJ2-2,CASSLAPTSGTGELFF,TGTGCCAGCAGCTTGGCCCCGACTAGCGGCACCGGGGAGCTGTTTTTT
TRBD2,TRBV5-4,TRBJ2-1,CASSFGLVAWEQFF,TGTGCCAGCAGCTTCGGACTAGTGGCTTGGGAGCAGTTCTTC
TRBD1,TRBV27,TRBJ2-7,CASSLRSPGQGAREQYF,TGTGCCAGCAGTTTACGCTCACCGGGACAGGGGGCGCGGGAGCAGTACTTC
TRBD1,TRBV30,TRBJ1-4,CAWSVRQGDNEKLFF,TGTGCCTGGAGTGTACGACAGGGGGATAATGAAAAACTGTTTTTT
NA,TRBV5-1,TRBJ1-1,CASSLATVPYEAFF,TGCGCCAGCAGCTTGGCGACAGTCCCCTATGAAGCTTTCTTT
NA,TRBV19,TRBJ2-7,CASSIGQSSYEQYF,TGTGCCAGTAGTATAGGACAGTCCTCCTACGAGCAGTACTTC
NA,TRBV9,TRBJ1-1,CASSVGQGWTEAFF,TGTGCCAGCAGCGTAGGGCAGGGGTGGACTGAAGCTTTCTTT
NA,TRBV27,TRBJ2-3,CASRPGGVYASATDTQYF,TGTGCCAGCAGGCCGGGGGGCGTTTACGCTAGCGCCACAGATACGCAGTATTTT
TRBD1,TRBV5-1,TRBJ2-7,CASSVGTGEQQYF,TGCGCCAGCAGCGTGGGGACAGGGGAACAGCAGTACTTC
NA,TRBV28,TRBJ1-1,CASSVPPGRGAFF,TGTGCCAGCAGTGTACCTCCGGGGAGGGGAGCTTTCTTT
TRBD1,TRBV10-3,TRBJ1-2,CAISEYGRTGASGYTF,TGTGCCATCAGTGAGTATGGGAGGACAGGTGCCTCTGGCTACACCTTC